What follows describes a single TCR beta chain. Its antigen is currently unknown. This CDR3 comprises 14 residues. Germline-derived CDR1 and CDR2 are SGHRS and YFSETQ. J was trimmed by 9 bases and V by 2 bases; bases with no gene match: 4. This sample was included in a study of shared clonotypes between healthy human individuals. Study in general: CD8 memory received one plate per donor, CD8 naive two, CD4 memory three and CD4 naive three. Overall study findings and caveats: Generally, naive subsets came out with larger estimated richness than memory subsets.

Libraries were prepared by immunoSEQ multiplex PCR; TCRdb keeps only in-frame clonotypes and omits some of them. Of approximately 2,000,000 clones in the sample, roughly 90% were seen once. The clonotype was recovered from a man in his late teens or twenties in good health. Some clones in this sample may be carry-over from other donors' samples. What was sequenced was naive CD4+ T cells from PBMCs. Described subset: CD45RA+ positively selected. This rearrangement joins TRBV5-1 to TRBJ2-1; 11 nucleotides agree with TRBD2. The CDR3 nucleotides are TGCGCCAGCAGCTTACTAGCGGGAGTCCCTGAGCAGTTCTTC. This sequence encodes CASSLLAGVPEQFF.